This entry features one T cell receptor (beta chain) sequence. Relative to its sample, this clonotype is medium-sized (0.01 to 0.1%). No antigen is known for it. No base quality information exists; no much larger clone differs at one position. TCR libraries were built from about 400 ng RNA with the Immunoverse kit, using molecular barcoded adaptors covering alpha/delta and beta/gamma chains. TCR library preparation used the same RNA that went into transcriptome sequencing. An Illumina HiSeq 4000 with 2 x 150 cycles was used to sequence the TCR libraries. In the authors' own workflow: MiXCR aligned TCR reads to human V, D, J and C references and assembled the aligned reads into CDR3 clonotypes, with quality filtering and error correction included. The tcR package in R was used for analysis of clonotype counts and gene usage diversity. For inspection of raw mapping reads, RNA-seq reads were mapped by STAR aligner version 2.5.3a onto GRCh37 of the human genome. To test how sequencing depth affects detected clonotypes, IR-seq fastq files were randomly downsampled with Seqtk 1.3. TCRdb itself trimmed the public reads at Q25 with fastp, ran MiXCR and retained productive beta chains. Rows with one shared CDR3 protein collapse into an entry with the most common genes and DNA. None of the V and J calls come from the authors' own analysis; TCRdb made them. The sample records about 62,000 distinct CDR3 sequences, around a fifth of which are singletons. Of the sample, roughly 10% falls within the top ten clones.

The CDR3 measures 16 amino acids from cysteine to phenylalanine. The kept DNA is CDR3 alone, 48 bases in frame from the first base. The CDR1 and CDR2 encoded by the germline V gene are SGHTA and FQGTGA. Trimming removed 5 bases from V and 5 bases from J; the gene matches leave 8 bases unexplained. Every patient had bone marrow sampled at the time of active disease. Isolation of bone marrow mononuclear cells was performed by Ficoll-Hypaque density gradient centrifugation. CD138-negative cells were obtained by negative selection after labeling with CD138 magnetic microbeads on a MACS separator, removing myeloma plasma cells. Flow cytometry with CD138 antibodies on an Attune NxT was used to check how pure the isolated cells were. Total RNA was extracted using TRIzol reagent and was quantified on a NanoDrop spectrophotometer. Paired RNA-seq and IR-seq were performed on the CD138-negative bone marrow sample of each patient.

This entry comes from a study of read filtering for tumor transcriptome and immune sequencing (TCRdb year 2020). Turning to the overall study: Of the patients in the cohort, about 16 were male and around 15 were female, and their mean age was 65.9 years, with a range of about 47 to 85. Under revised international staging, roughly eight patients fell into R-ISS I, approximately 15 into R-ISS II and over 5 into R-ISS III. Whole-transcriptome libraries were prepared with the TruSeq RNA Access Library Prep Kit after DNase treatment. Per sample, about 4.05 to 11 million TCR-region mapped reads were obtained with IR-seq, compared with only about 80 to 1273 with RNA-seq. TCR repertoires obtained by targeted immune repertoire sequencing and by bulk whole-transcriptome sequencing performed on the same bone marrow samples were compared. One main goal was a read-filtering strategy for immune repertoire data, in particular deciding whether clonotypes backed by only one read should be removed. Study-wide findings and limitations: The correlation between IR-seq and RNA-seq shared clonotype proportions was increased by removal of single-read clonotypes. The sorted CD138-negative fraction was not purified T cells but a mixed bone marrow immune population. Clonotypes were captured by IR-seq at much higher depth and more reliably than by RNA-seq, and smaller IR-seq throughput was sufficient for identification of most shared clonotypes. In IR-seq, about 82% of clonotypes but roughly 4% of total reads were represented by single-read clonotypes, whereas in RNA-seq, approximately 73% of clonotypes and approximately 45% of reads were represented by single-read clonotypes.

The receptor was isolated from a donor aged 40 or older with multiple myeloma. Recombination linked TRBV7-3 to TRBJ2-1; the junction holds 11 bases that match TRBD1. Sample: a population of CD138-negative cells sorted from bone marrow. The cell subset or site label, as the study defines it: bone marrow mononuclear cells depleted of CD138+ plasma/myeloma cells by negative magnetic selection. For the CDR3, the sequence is CASSPGQGAFDNEQFF. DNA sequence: TGTGCCAGCAGCCCAGGACAGGGGGCGTTTGACAATGAGCAGTTCTTC.